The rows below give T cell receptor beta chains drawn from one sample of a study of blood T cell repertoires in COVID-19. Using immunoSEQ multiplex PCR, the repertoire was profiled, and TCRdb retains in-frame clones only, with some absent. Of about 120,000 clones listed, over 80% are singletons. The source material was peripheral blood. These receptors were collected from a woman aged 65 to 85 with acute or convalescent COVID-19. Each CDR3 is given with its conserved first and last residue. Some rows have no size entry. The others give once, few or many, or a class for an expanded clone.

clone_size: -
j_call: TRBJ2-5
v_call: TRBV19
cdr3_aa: CASSKGGGQETQYF

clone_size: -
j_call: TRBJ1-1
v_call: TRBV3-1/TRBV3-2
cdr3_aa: CASSPGGRTEAFF

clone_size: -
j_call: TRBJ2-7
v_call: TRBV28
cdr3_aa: CASRHRTGRSSYEQYF

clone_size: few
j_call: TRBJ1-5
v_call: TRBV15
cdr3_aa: CATSTGGGYNQPQHF

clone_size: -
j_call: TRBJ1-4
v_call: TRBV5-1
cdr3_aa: CASSLRPTRQGVDEKLFF

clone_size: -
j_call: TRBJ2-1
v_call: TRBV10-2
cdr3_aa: CASSESGSSSYNEQFF

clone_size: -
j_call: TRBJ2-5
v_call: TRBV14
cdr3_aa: CASSQVLWYTGEETQYF

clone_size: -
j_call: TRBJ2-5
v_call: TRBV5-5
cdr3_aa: CASRWTGEQETQYF

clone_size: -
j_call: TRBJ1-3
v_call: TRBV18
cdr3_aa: CASSPRDSGNTIYF

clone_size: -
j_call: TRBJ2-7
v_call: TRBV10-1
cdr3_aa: CASGGAGTGALEQYF

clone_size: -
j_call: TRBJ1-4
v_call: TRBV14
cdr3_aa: CASSSQGAPGGLFF

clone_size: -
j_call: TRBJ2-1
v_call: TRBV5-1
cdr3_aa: CASSLYPGQANNEQFF

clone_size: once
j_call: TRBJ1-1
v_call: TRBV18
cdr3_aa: CASSRQETSTEAFF

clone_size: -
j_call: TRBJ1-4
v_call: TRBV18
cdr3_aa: CASSRQGTNEKLFF

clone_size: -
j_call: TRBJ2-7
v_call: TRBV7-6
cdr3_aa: CASSLGTGGSSYEQYF

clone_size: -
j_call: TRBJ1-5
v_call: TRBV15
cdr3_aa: CATSRTRGQPQHF

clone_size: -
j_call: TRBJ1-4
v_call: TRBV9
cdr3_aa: CASSVGTARKEKLFF

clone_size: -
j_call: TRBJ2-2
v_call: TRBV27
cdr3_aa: CASSFFSWGRNLNTGELFF

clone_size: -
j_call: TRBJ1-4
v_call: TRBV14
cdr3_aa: CASRRTGVGNEKLFF

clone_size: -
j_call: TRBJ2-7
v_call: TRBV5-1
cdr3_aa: CASRSQGAPSSYEQYF

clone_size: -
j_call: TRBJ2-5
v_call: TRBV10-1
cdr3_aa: CASSVGVGETQYF

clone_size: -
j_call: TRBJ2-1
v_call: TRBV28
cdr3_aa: CASRPSGASYNEQFF

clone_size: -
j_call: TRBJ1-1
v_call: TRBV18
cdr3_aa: CASSPDLSTEAFF

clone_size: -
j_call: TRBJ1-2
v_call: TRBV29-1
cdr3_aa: CSAGTDYGYTF

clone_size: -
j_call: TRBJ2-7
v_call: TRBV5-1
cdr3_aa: CASSLGLAGAGGQYF

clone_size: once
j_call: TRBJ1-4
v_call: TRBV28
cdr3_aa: CASSRTPSNEKLFF

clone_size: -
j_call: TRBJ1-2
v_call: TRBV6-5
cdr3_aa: CASSLPGQGANYGYTF

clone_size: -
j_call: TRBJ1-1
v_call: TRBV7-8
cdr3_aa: CASIEEGGANEAFF

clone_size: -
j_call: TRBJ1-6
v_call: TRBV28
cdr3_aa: CASSEGNDSPLHF

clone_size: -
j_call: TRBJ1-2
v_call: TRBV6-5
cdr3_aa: CASSRGDRTNYGYTF

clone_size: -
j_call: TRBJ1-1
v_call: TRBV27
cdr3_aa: CASSGQGNTEAFF

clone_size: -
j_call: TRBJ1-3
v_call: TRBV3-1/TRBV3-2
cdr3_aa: CASSQEHGRGLWGNTIYF

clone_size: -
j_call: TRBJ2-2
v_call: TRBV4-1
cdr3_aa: CASSPPRPGLAKGNTGELFF

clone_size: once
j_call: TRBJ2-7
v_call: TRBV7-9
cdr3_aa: CASSSPSGGPLGEQYF

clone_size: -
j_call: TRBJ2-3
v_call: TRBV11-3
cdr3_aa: CASSVSGDPLDTQYF

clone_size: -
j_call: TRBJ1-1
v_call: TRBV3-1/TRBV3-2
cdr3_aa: CASSLQQGSSPEAFF

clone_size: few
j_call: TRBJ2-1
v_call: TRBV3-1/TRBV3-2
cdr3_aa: CASSQDLYEQFF

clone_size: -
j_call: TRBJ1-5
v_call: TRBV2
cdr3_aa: CASRPDSTDQPQHF

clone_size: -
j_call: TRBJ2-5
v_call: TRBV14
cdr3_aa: CASSQGLAGQETQYF

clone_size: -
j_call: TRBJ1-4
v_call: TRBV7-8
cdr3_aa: CASSLAETGINEKLFF

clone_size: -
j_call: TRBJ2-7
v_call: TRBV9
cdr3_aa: CASSKDPGVIYEQYF

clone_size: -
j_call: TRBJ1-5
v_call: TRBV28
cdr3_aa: CASRRWQGSNQPQHF

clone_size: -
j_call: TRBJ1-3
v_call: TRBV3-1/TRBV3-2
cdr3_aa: CASSQDDRYGNTIYF